These T cell receptor beta chains were read from a single sample in a study. Each CDR3 protein gets one entry after TCRdb re-called the RT-PCR reads with MiXCR. The repertoire has 650,000 to 800,000 distinct CDR3 sequences, about 14% of them found once; the top ten carry 3.6%. The sequencing input was memory CD4+ T cells from blood. Receptor source: a female donor in good health, serving as a healthy control. Each CDR3 is given with its conserved first and last residue. The order of the fields is V gene, clone size, D gene, J gene, CDR3 DNA, CDR3 protein. The D gene is left open where the match is weak. Expanded clones get a size class; other rows say once, few or many, or leave the size out.

>TRBV5-6|NA|TRBD1|TRBJ1-2
TGTGCCAGCAGATTCAAAACAGGGGATGGCTACACCTTC
CASRFKTGDGYTF
>TRBV7-2|few|TRBD1|TRBJ1-2
TGTGCCAGCAGCTCTTCCGGGACAGGGGAGTCGGGCTACACCTTC
CASSSSGTGESGYTF
>TRBV20-1|many|NA|TRBJ2-1
TGCAGTGCTAGTAGCGGCTCCTACAATGAGCAGTTCTTC
CSASSGSYNEQFF
>TRBV20-1|NA|NA|TRBJ2-7
TGCAGTGCTAGAGATCGAGGACTTCAGGCGTCCTACTACGAGCAGTACTTC
CSARDRGLQASYYEQYF
>TRBV29-1|NA|NA|TRBJ2-5
TGCAGCGTTGCAGAAGGGGAAGAGACCCAGTACTTC
CSVAEGEETQYF
>TRBV9|many|NA|TRBJ1-2
TGTGCCAGCAGCGTATCCAAGTCAGATGCGGAAAACTATGGCTACACCTTC
CASSVSKSDAENYGYTF
>TRBV7-2|many|TRBD1|TRBJ2-2
TGTGCCAGCAGCTTAGGACAGGGTTACACCGGGGAGCTGTTTTTT
CASSLGQGYTGELFF
>TRBV6-1|NA|NA|TRBJ1-1
TGTGCCAGCAGTGATCAGGGGAACACTGAAGCTTTCTTT
CASSDQGNTEAFF
>TRBV9|many|TRBD2|TRBJ2-4
TGTGCCAGCAGCGTAGCCGGGACTAGACAAAACATTCAGTACTTC
CASSVAGTRQNIQYF
>TRBV20-1|NA|NA|TRBJ1-1
TGCAGTGCTTCAGACCCCGGGACAACTAACACTAAAGCTTTCTTT
CSASDPGTTNTKAFF
>TRBV29-1|many|NA|TRBJ2-5
TGCAGCGTGAGAAGGGGGGCTGAAGAGACCCAGTACTTC
CSVRRGAEETQYF
>TRBV24-1|few|TRBD1|TRBJ2-5
TGTGCCACCAGTGATCTACGACAGGGTATGGAGACCCAGTACTTC
CATSDLRQGMETQYF
>TRBV20-1|many|TRBD1|TRBJ2-1
TGCAGTGCTAGAGATATACAGGGGTGGTCCTACAATGAGCAGTTCTTC
CSARDIQGWSYNEQFF
>TRBV5-1|few|NA|TRBJ1-2
TGCGCCAGCAGCTTGGGTGTGGCAACCTATGGCTACACCTTC
CASSLGVATYGYTF
>TRBV9|NA|TRBD2|TRBJ2-3
TGTGCCAGCAGCCCTCTAGCGGGAGGGCCTTCAGATACGCAGTATTTT
CASSPLAGGPSDTQYF
>TRBV20-1|many|NA|TRBJ1-1
TGCAGTGCCCCGGGTATAGGTAACACTGAAGCTTTCTTT
CSAPGIGNTEAFF
>TRBV7-8|many|NA|TRBJ2-5
TGTGCCAGCAGCCCCTGGGTCTTGGGGGAGACCCAGTACTTC
CASSPWVLGETQYF
>TRBV12-3/TRBV12-4|NA|NA|TRBJ1-5
TGTGCCAGCCATCAGGGATATAGCAATCAGCCCCAGCATTTT
CASHQGYSNQPQHF
>TRBV5-6|NA|NA|TRBJ2-2
TGTGCCAGCAGCCAACCGCCGGACAGGAACACCGGGGAGCTGTTTTTT
CASSQPPDRNTGELFF
>TRBV6-4|NA|TRBD2|TRBJ2-3
TGTGCCAGCAGTGATTCGGGACTAGCGGGAGATACGCAGTATTTT
CASSDSGLAGDTQYF
>TRBV5-6|few|TRBD2|TRBJ2-3
TGTGCCAGCAGTTCCCCGGGGGGGCTAGTAGATACGCAGTATTTT
CASSSPGGLVDTQYF
>TRBV10-2|NA|NA|TRBJ1-5
TGCGCCAGCAGGGGGACATTCGGGTCGGCCCAGCATTTT
CASRGTFGSAQHF
>TRBV5-4|NA|TRBD1|TRBJ1-2
TGTGCCAGCAGCTTGGCCCAGGGAGGGGGACAGGGCTATGGCTACACCTTC
CASSLAQGGGQGYGYTF
>TRBV5-1|NA|NA|TRBJ2-3
NA
CASSFGSGARDTQYF
>TRBV10-3|many|NA|TRBJ2-3
TGTGCCATCAGTGGTAGCGATACGCAGTATTTT
CAISGSDTQYF
>TRBV20-1|few|TRBD2|TRBJ2-2
TGCAGTGCTAGACGGCGGATATCTAGCGGGGGGTTCACCGGGGAGCTGTTTTTT
CSARRRISSGGFTGELFF
>TRBV20-1|NA|NA|TRBJ2-1
TGCAGTGCTAGAGCCCGACAGGCTAGCGATGAGCAGTTCTTC
CSARARQASDEQFF
>TRBV12-3/TRBV12-4|NA|TRBD1|TRBJ1-1
TGTGCCAGCACCACCTCCGGGACAGGGGGGATTATGAACACTGAAGCTTTCTTT
CASTTSGTGGIMNTEAFF
>TRBV6-2/TRBV6-3|few|NA|TRBJ2-5
TGTGCCAGCAGTTACTCCCCAGAGACCCAGTACTTC
CASSYSPETQYF
>TRBV7-2|few|TRBD1|TRBJ2-1
TGTGCCAGCAGCCCGACAGGGGGTAACGTCTACAATGAGCAGTTCTTC
CASSPTGGNVYNEQFF
>TRBV20-1|NA|TRBD2|TRBJ2-3
TGCAGTGCTAGCAGACTAGCGGGAGGGTGGATGGCTAGCACAGATACGCAGTATTTT
CSASRLAGGWMASTDTQYF
>TRBV3-1|few|TRBD2|TRBJ2-5
TGTGCCAGCAGCCTCCGACTAGCGGGAGTCTTGCAGACCCAGTACTTC
CASSLRLAGVLQTQYF
>TRBV7-2|NA|NA|TRBJ2-1
TGTGCCAGCAGCTCGAAGGGGTGGATCAATGAGCAGTTCTTC
CASSSKGWINEQFF
>TRBV6-1|NA|NA|TRBJ1-2
TGTGCCAGCAGCTCAGCCTACTATGGCTACACCTTC
CASSSAYYGYTF
>TRBV20-1|NA|NA|TRBJ2-7
TGCAGTGCTAGTGTCATGGTAGTAAACGAGCAGTACTTC
CSASVMVVNEQYF
>TRBV28|NA|NA|TRBJ1-5
TGTGCCAGCAGTTTTCGTAACAGGGATCAGCCCCAGCATTTT
CASSFRNRDQPQHF
>TRBV27|NA|NA|TRBJ1-6
TGTGCCAGCAGTTTGGACATATATAATTCACCCCTCCACTTT
CASSLDIYNSPLHF
>TRBV11-1|few|TRBD2|TRBJ2-1
TGTGCCAGCAGCTTAATACCTACTGGAGCGGGGGCCAACAATGAGCAGTTCTTC
CASSLIPTGAGANNEQFF
>TRBV15|few|NA|TRBJ2-1
TGTGCCACCAGCAGAGATCGAGGGCCCCACAATGAGCAGTTCTTC
CATSRDRGPHNEQFF
>TRBV20-1|few|NA|TRBJ2-5
TGCAGTGCTAGAGACTTCCTGTTGACCCAGTACTTC
CSARDFLLTQYF
>TRBV10-3|few|NA|TRBJ2-5
TGTGCCATCAATGACAGCCCGGGGGAGACCCAGTACTTC
CAINDSPGETQYF
>TRBV5-4|once|NA|TRBJ2-7
TGTGCCAGCAGCTTGGCCGATCAGGACGAGCAGTACTTC
CASSLADQDEQYF
>TRBV12-3/TRBV12-4|NA|NA|TRBJ2-7
TGTGCCAGCAGTTTAGAAGCGGGCCTCTCCTACGAGCAGTACTTC
CASSLEAGLSYEQYF
>TRBV5-1|few|NA|TRBJ2-6
TGCGCCAGCAGCTTAACCCCAGTTGGGCTGGGACTGTACTCTGGGGCCAACGTCCTGACTTTC
CASSLTPVGLGLYSGANVLTF
>TRBV9|NA|NA|TRBJ2-5
TGTGCCAGCAGCGGGCACGACATGTCAGGGGCCCAGTACTTC
CASSGHDMSGAQYF
>TRBV5-1|NA|TRBD2|TRBJ2-1
TGCGCCAGCAGCCCCGTTTTCCAGCGGGAGTTCGACAATGAGCAGTTCTTC
CASSPVFQREFDNEQFF
>TRBV12-3/TRBV12-4|few|NA|TRBJ2-4
TGTGCCAGCATGTCAAGGACAGTCCTAGCCAAAAACATTCAGTACTTC
CASMSRTVLAKNIQYF
>TRBV29-1|few|NA|TRBJ1-2
TGCAGCGTTGAAGATCCGGCAGGGGAGGACTATGGCTACACCTTC
CSVEDPAGEDYGYTF
>TRBV10-3|many|TRBD1|TRBJ2-5
TGTGCCATGGCCGTGGGGGACAGAGAGACCCAGTACTTC
CAMAVGDRETQYF
>TRBV20-1|few|TRBD1|TRBJ1-2
TGCAGTGCTAGGGGACAGGCCGAACGGAACTATGGCTACACCTTC
CSARGQAERNYGYTF
>TRBV9|few|TRBD2|TRBJ2-1
TGTGCCAGCAGCGGGGAGGGACGGCGGTTCGATGAGCAGTTCTTC
CASSGEGRRFDEQFF
>TRBV12-3/TRBV12-4|few|TRBD2|TRBJ2-5
TGTGCCAGCAGCAACAGCGGGGGGGCCCAGTACTTC
CASSNSGGAQYF
>TRBV5-1|many|TRBD1|TRBJ1-2
TGCGCCAGCAAGCCAGGGACAGACAATAACTATGGCTACACCTTC
CASKPGTDNNYGYTF
>TRBV10-3|NA|NA|TRBJ1-2
TGTGCCATCAGTGAGACGAGTCTAGCTCATGGCTACACCTTC
CAISETSLAHGYTF
>TRBV7-2|NA|NA|TRBJ1-2
TGTGCCAGCAGCTTGGACCCTTCAGGTGACTATGGCTACACCTTC
CASSLDPSGDYGYTF
>TRBV20-1|many|NA|TRBJ2-1
TGCAGTGCTAGCGGGATATGGTCCTACAATGAGCAGTTCTTC
CSASGIWSYNEQFF
>TRBV10-3|many|NA|TRBJ2-1
TGTGCCATCAGTGAGTCTGTGAATGAGCAGTTCTTC
CAISESVNEQFF
>TRBV18|NA|TRBD1|TRBJ1-6
TGTGCCAGCTCACTCCAGACAGGGGGTCAGTCACCCCTCCACTTT
CASSLQTGGQSPLHF